This T cell receptor (beta chain) appears in the sequencing data of a study of blood T cell repertoires in COVID-19. Study at large: In each case, the material was cDNA or gDNA derived from T cells, B-cell-depleted T cells, or PBMCs.

Adults between about 18 and 95 years of age took part from approximately 24 US areas. Authors' methods: Reference gene primer amplification in the assay estimated nucleated cell counts. Data came from immunoSEQ multiplex PCR; TCRdb stores just in-frame clones and leaves some out. V, J and clone size reflect that table, while D and trimming were determined from the DNA. The sample records 230,000 or so clones, around 89% being singletons. The specimen was PBMCs or T cells enriched from blood (not recorded which). The clonotype comes from a woman between 40 and 55 years old with acute COVID-19.

The CDR3 DNA sequence: TGTGCCAGCAGCCAGGGGACAGGGGGAGGTCAGCCCCAGCATTTT. Translation: CASSQGTGGGQPQHF. The chain uses TRBV7-2 and TRBJ1-5; 11 bases agree with TRBD1. The CDR3 totals 15 residues. V lost 5 bases and J lost 6; bases outside the gene matches: 6. Germline values: CDR1 SGHTA, CDR2 FQGNSA.